The source of this TCR beta chain is a study of tumor-infiltrating lymphocytes in primary liver carcinoma. Study as a whole: Aged between 30 and 69 years, the patients were men and women. Maximum tumor diameters ranged from roughly 4.2 to 10 cm, stage T1-T3 N0M0.

The CDR3 length is 16 residues. Germline loops: CDR1 SGHAT, CDR2 FQNNGV. Unsorted bulk tissue, roughly 20-33 mg of it, served as the source for co-extraction of RNA and DNA. The patients had histopathologically diagnosed primary liver carcinoma, and their disease was treated by surgical resection. The researchers produced TCR beta cDNA from 500 ng total RNA with a constant-region primer. Investigators got TCR beta libraries out of three nested multiplex PCR rounds, done with slightly modified ARM-PCR. Both of the initial two PCR rounds ran for roughly 10 cycles and employed TRBV1-TRBV30 forward primers alongside a C-beta reverse primer. MiXCR, run by TCRdb on the multiplex PCR reads, gives a single entry per CDR3 protein. The profile covers tens of thousands of distinct CDR3 sequences, with 70% to 75% appearing a single time and roughly 13% taken by the ten largest. As concerns this clonotype: One end of the junction fails to match germline, which may point to a read error.

The clonotype was recovered from a woman aged 60-70 years with primary liver carcinoma and hepatitis B virus infection. Sequencing was carried out using liver tumor tissue from sampling region 4. Subset given: tumor region T4, right-lateral pole. The chain joins TRBV11-2 to TRBJ1-4; the D gene is possibly TRBD1 (6 bases). The DNA of the CDR3 is TGTACCAGCAGTCCCGGGTGGGGGGCGACTAATGAAAAACTGTTTTTT. It yields the protein CTSSPGWGATNEKLFF.